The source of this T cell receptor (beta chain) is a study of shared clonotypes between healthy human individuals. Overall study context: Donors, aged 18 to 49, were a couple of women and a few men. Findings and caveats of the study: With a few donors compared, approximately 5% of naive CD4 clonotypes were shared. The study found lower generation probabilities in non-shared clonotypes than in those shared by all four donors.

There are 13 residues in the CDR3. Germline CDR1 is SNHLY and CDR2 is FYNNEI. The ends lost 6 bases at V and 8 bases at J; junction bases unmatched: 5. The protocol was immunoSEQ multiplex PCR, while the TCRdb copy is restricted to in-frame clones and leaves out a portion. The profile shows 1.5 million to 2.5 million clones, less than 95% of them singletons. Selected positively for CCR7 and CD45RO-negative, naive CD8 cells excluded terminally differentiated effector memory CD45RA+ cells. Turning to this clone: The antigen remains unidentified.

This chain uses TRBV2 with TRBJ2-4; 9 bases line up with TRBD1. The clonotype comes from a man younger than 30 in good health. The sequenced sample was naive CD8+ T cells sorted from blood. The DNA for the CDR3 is TGTGCCAGCAGGGGGACAGGGCATTACATTCAGTACTTC. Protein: CASRGTGHYIQYF.